These T cell receptor beta chains were read from a single sample in a study of naive and memory T cell subsets. MiXCR was run by TCRdb on the UMI-ligation and nested PCR reads, yielding one entry per CDR3 protein. The table shows more than 100,000 distinct CDR3 sequences, with approximately 37% occurring only once. Source material: central memory CD4+ T cells from blood. The receptors stem from a human donor in good health. Both conserved end residues are part of each CDR3. The order of the fields is J gene, clone size, V gene, D gene, CDR3 DNA, CDR3 protein. The D gene is left open where the match is weak. The size field is filled for only some rows; it gives once, few, many or a size class.

TRBJ2-1 | . | TRBV20-1 | TRBD2 | TGCAGTGCAGACCCGTCCGGGACTAGATCTTTCGGGAATGAGCAGTTCTTC | CSADPSGTRSFGNEQFF
TRBJ2-1 | . | TRBV29-1 | TRBD2 | TGCAGCGTTGGGATAGGTGGTGTTGCCCTCACCGGGACTAGAGTCGGTGAGCAGTTCTTC | CSVGIGGVALTGTRVGEQFF
TRBJ2-7 | . | TRBV28 | . | TGTGCCAGCAAACGGCATACTCCCTACGAGCAGTACTTC | CASKRHTPYEQYF
TRBJ1-5 | few | TRBV27 | . | TGTGCCAGCAGTTGGAGCAGCAATCAGCCCCAGCATTTT | CASSWSSNQPQHF
TRBJ2-5 | few | TRBV24-1 | TRBD1 | TGTGCCACCAGTGATGACTCCCGGGACAGAAAAGAGACCCAGTACTTC | CATSDDSRDRKETQYF
TRBJ2-1 | few | TRBV11-2 | TRBD2 | TGTGCCAGCAGCTGGACTAGCGGCACCTACAATGAGCAGTTCTTC | CASSWTSGTYNEQFF
TRBJ1-2 | . | TRBV6-5 | . | TGTGCCAGCAGTTACTCCCGTGCTGTTTATGGCTACACCTTC | CASSYSRAVYGYTF
TRBJ2-5 | . | TRBV10-3 | TRBD1 | TGTGCTATAAAACCGGGACAGGGCCAAGAGACCCAGTACTTC | CAIKPGQGQETQYF
TRBJ1-1 | . | TRBV29-1 | TRBD1 | TGCAGCGTCCAAGGGGGACAGGGGGCCGGGACTGAAGCTTTCTTT | CSVQGGQGAGTEAFF
TRBJ2-4 | . | TRBV20-1 | . | TGCAGTGCTAGAGATGCGGCCAGGGCGACCAAAAACATTCAGTACTTC | CSARDAARATKNIQYF
TRBJ1-1 | . | TRBV20-1 | . | TGCAGTGCTAGAGGGGTTGGTCAGGTCTCGATCTCGAACACTGAAGCTTTCTTT | CSARGVGQVSISNTEAFF
TRBJ1-5 | few | TRBV18 | . | TGTGCCAGCTCACCCCCCGGTCATAGCAATCAGCCCCAGCATTTT | CASSPPGHSNQPQHF
TRBJ2-1 | . | TRBV30 | TRBD1 | TGTGCCTGGAGTGTACAGGGGCTCCTGGGGAATGAGCAGTTCTTC | CAWSVQGLLGNEQFF
TRBJ2-1 | once | TRBV7-2 | . | TGTGCCAGCAGCTCCTGGGGGAGCTCCTACAATGAGCAGTTCTTC | CASSSWGSSYNEQFF
TRBJ1-5 | . | TRBV20-1 | . | TGCAGTGCTAGACCACATCCGGGGGGCGGGGGCAATCAGCCCCAGCATTTT | CSARPHPGGGGNQPQHF
TRBJ2-7 | many | TRBV7-9 | . | TGTGCCAGCAGCTTAGACTACGAGCAGTACTTC | CASSLDYEQYF
TRBJ2-5 | . | TRBV29-1 | TRBD2 | TGCAGCGTTGAAGGGCTAGCGGGAGCCTCCCAAGAGACCCAGTACTTC | CSVEGLAGASQETQYF
TRBJ1-6 | . | TRBV7-8 | TRBD1 | TGTGCCAGCAGCTCCAACCGGAACAGGGGTAGCTGGTCACCCCTCCACTTT | CASSSNRNRGSWSPLHF
TRBJ2-2 | . | TRBV7-7 | TRBD2 | TGTGCCAGCGGGGGACTAGCGGGAGGAGGTACCGGGGAGCTGTTTTTT | CASGGLAGGGTGELFF
TRBJ2-4 | . | TRBV6-1 | . | TGTGCCAGCAGGCAGGGCAGGGGCCAAAGTAACATTCAGTACTTC | CASRQGRGQSNIQYF
TRBJ2-5 | . | TRBV20-1 | . | TGCAGTGCTCAAGACATAGAGACCCAGTACTTC | CSAQDIETQYF
TRBJ2-1 | . | TRBV20-1 | TRBD2 | TGCAGTGCCCCCAAAGACGTGGGGACTAGCGATTTTAATGAGCAGTTCTTC | CSAPKDVGTSDFNEQFF
TRBJ2-3 | medium-sized | TRBV6-6 | TRBD2 | TGTGCCAGCAGGAAAGGGACTAGCGGGTTTAGCACAGATACGCAGTATTTT | CASRKGTSGFSTDTQYF
TRBJ2-2 | . | TRBV28 | . | TGTGCCACCTCTACCGGGGAGCTGTTTTTT | CATSTGELFF
TRBJ2-1 | . | TRBV6-2/TRBV6-3 | . | TGTGCCAGCAGTTCCGGGAATCACAATGAGCAGTTCTTC | CASSSGNHNEQFF
TRBJ2-1 | . | TRBV20-1 | TRBD2 | TGCAGTGCACAACGGGGACTAGCGGGAGTGAATGAGCAGTTCTTC | CSAQRGLAGVNEQFF
TRBJ1-4 | few | TRBV20-1 | TRBD1 | TGCAGTGCCCTGGACAGGAGGGGGGGAAATGAAAAACTGTTTTTT | CSALDRRGGNEKLFF
TRBJ1-6 | . | TRBV11-2 | . | TGTGCCAGCAGCACTCACAGGGACTCACCCCTCCACTTT | CASSTHRDSPLHF
TRBJ2-6 | few | TRBV5-6 | TRBD1 | TGTGCCAGCAGCTTCTGGGACAGGGGCCCTTCGGGTGGGGCCAACGTCCTGACTTTC | CASSFWDRGPSGGANVLTF
TRBJ2-2 | few | TRBV7-2 | . | TGTGCCAGCAGCCCTACAGACAGGAACACCGGGGAGCTGTTTTTT | CASSPTDRNTGELFF
TRBJ2-1 | few | TRBV27 | . | TGTGCCAGCAGTTTATCCGGACTCCAGTTCTTC | CASSLSGLQFF
TRBJ2-7 | once | TRBV7-2 | . | TGTGCCAGCAGCTTAGGGACGGGACAGCAGTACTTC | CASSLGTGQQYF
TRBJ2-1 | . | TRBV13 | . | TGTGCCAGCAGCCTAGACAGTGCCTCCTACAATGAGCAGTTCTTC | CASSLDSASYNEQFF
TRBJ2-7 | . | TRBV28 | . | TGTGCCAGCAGTCATGACAGGTTATCCTACGAGCAGTACTTC | CASSHDRLSYEQYF
TRBJ2-1 | few | TRBV29-1 | TRBD2 | TGCAGCGTTGAATGGACTAGCGGAGGTAGTCAGTTCTTC | CSVEWTSGGSQFF
TRBJ2-7 | . | TRBV25-1 | TRBD1 | TGTGCCAGCAGCCGTTTCGGGACAGTTTACGAGCAGTACTTC | CASSRFGTVYEQYF
TRBJ2-7 | . | TRBV7-2 | . | TGTGCCAGCAGCTTAGGGGTACAGGGCTACGAGCAGTACTTC | CASSLGVQGYEQYF
TRBJ2-4 | . | TRBV2 | . | TGTGCCAGCAGTGTAGGGGGGATTCAGTACTTC | CASSVGGIQYF
TRBJ2-1 | . | TRBV12-3/TRBV12-4 | . | TGTGCCAGCAGTTTAAGGGGGGGAGGGGTATACAATGAGCAGTTCTTC | CASSLRGGGVYNEQFF
TRBJ2-7 | few | TRBV6-5 | TRBD1 | TGTGCCAGCAGTCGGTCAGGGGGCAACTACGAGCAGTACTTC | CASSRSGGNYEQYF
TRBJ1-1 | . | TRBV6-1 | . | TGTGCCAGCATTCGGGGGGCTAGTGAAGCTTTCTTT | CASIRGASEAFF